This T cell receptor (beta chain) was identified in a study of blood T cell repertoires in COVID-19. Libraries were prepared by immunoSEQ multiplex PCR; TCRdb keeps only in-frame clonotypes and omits some of them. The data show about 81,000 clones, with about 88% seen just once and 9% to 15% held by the top ten. From germline, CDR1 is SGHDT and CDR2 YYEEEE. This CDR3 has 14 amino acids. Trimming cost V 1 base and J 0 bases, with 7 bases left between them. What was sequenced was peripheral blood. V and J are TRBV5-6 and TRBJ1-1; D is unclear. This receptor was identified in a man aged 70-80 years with active or convalescent COVID-19. CDR3 sequence (DNA): TGTGCCAGCAGCTTGTTGCGGATGAACACTGAAGCTTTCTTT. This encodes CASSLLRMNTEAFF.